This T cell receptor (beta chain) was recorded in a study of T-cell reconstitution after alpha-beta-depleted transplantation in children. J gave up 9 bases and V 4 bases, and 9 bases lay outside the gene matches. CDR3 size: 14 residues. Germline CDR1 is MNHEY and CDR2 is SMNVEV (reference sequence). Molecular barcoding with unique molecular identifiers was used for the TCRbeta library. TCRdb re-analysed the PCR reads in MiXCR, keeping a single row per CDR3 protein. The sample holds some 200,000 distinct CDR3 sequences, about 6.4% seen once. This clonotype was detected ten times or more. The sequence derives from a human donor who donated a stem cell graft to a child with Wiskott-Aldrich syndrome. The V gene is TRBV27, the J gene TRBJ2-1; 7 bases match TRBD2. The material was PBMCs from the stem cell graft donor, obtained from the stem cell graft. The CDR3 DNA sequence: TGTGCCAGCAGTTCGGCGGGAGCCCTTGCTGAGCAGTTCTTC. It is translated as CASSSAGALAEQFF.